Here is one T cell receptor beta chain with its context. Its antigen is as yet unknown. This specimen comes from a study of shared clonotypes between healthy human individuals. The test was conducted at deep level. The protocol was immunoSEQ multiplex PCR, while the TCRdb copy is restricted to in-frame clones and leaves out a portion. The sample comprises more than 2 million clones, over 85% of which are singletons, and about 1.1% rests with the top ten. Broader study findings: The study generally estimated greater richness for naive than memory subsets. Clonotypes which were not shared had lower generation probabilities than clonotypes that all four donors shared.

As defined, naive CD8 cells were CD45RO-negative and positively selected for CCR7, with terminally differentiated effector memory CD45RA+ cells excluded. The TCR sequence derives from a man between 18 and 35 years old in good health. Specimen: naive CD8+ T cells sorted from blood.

In DNA form, the CDR3 reads TGTGCCTGGCAGGGGAAAGAGACCCAGTACTTC. Translated, it gives CAWQGKETQYF. The rearrangement joins TRBV30 to TRBJ2-5; tentative D call: TRBD1 (6 bases). There are 11 residues in the CDR3. Germline assignment: CDR1 GTSNPN and CDR2 SVGIG (reference sequence). V lost 5 bases to trimming and J lost 3 bases, with 7 bases between them.